This T cell receptor beta chain derives from a study of T cells after yellow fever vaccination. Germline V gene sequence: CDR1 SGHDT, CDR2 YYEEEE. The V and J ends lost 3 bases and 3 bases, in that order; junction bases with no gene match: 5. The CDR3 has 15 amino acids. By 5'RACE template switching, TCR cDNA was produced, with a universal primer site and UMIs added in the process. Each CDR3 protein is one row after TCRdb ran MiXCR on the 5' RACE reads. The table records a few hundred thousand distinct CDR3 sequences, over 6.5% of them present only once. V gene TRBV5-6 combines with J gene TRBJ2-1, with 8 nucleotides matching TRBD2. This clonotype was sampled from a man aged 25 to 45 who received the YFV17D yellow fever vaccine. Sequencing was performed on CD4+ T cells sorted from PBMCs, taken on the day of the yellow fever booster vaccination. The CDR3 spells CASSWRGTSYNEQFF. The CDR3 DNA reads TGTGCCAGCAGCTGGAGAGGGACTAGCTACAATGAGCAGTTCTTC.